This T cell receptor beta chain appears in the sequencing data of a study of T cells in Graves' hyperthyroidism and ophthalmopathy (dated by TCRdb to about 2019). Some background on the complete study: Peripheral blood was sampled at the time of initial diagnosis, prior to any treatment. To identify TCR V-J signatures that set the groups apart, the researchers used a discovery cohort of 90 to 100 patients, made up of 40 to 45 with Graves' ophthalmopathy and some 60 with stable Graves' hyperthyroidism. Prospective prediction of ophthalmopathy was tested in an independent validation cohort consisting of under 20 hyperthyroidism patients and 17 patients who later progressed to ophthalmopathy. For training and testing, the roughly 93 patients in the discovery cohort were randomly divided in a 7:3 ratio. In about six Graves' hyperthyroidism patients, the study also compared T-cell repertoires from thyroid tissue with T-cell repertoires from blood. After sampling, hyperthyroidism patients received methimazole starting at 30 mg daily, and ophthalmopathy patients received high-dose intravenous methylprednisolone. The paper reports TCR Vbeta CDR3 sequencing of some 140 peripheral blood samples: under 45 ophthalmopathy, under 80 hyperthyroidism and around 17 progressor patients.

The CDR3 measures 14 amino acids from cysteine to phenylalanine. Only the CDR3 region is kept as DNA, spanning 42 bases read in frame from base 1. CDR1 and CDR2 are read off the germline V gene as KGHDR and SFDVKD. Relative to germline, V is 9 bases shorter and J is 3 bases shorter, with 13 bases between their ends. This clonotype was seen a few times. Its antigen target is currently unknown. No per-base quality is available; no much larger clone lies one base away. TCR beta CDR3 regions were amplified from RNA transcripts. For the first round of RT-PCR on the TCR CDR3, the HTBI primer set was used together with the Qiagen OneStep RT-PCR kit. The libraries were constructed in a second round of multiplex PCR and then size-selected and purified. Libraries were sequenced paired-end with 100 bp reads on an Illumina HiSeq2000. The study's own analysis went as follows. SOAPnuke was used to process the raw data, with reads discarded if the reads contained adapters or uncalled bases, had a mean Phred below 15, or lacked an exact constant-primer or identifier match. High-quality paired reads were merged using COPE v1.2.5, and each unique nucleotide sequence was defined as a clonotype. MiTCR v1.1 was used to align clonotypes to the IMGT TRBV, TRBD and TRBJ reference segments. Only V-J combinations with frequency above 0.0001, covering 99.2% of repertoires, were analysed. A TCS score was defined as the ratio of F50 (clonal expansion) to E x V (chaos), with BLOSUM62-based TCRdist applied between CDR3 peptides within each V-J. Welch's t-statistics and random forest reduced around 550 V-J features to some 14, which were used in a naive Bayes classifier (R e1071). The public sequencing data were trimmed at Q25 with fastp and processed into clonotypes with MiXCR by TCRdb, which kept only in-frame beta chains. Here each entry gathers all rows of one CDR3 protein and keeps the most common genes and DNA. Clone size and V and J calls follow TCRdb, not the original study. The sample profile shows 340,000 or so distinct CDR3 sequences; 16% of them were found once. The top ten clonotypes cover around 34% of the sample.

Stable Graves' hyperthyroidism was defined as no progression to ophthalmopathy during 18 months of follow-up. Hyperthyroidism patients were aged 18 to 65 years and newly diagnosed, with disease duration of less than 2 months. Any patient with an uncontrolled infection, another autoimmune disease, pregnancy or lactation was excluded. Clinical symptoms, serum thyroxine and TRAb, thyroid ultrasound, and orbital computed tomography formed the basis for the diagnoses. Ficoll-Paque density gradient centrifugation was used to isolate PBMCs from about 10 ml of fresh peripheral blood. Total RNA was extracted with Trizol reagent, and quality was checked on an Agilent 2100 Bioanalyzer. The research as a whole found: In validation, the model predicted progression to ophthalmopathy with approximately 71% sensitivity and about 72% specificity, a median of around six months before onset. A model built on a 13 V-J signature distinguished ophthalmopathy from stable hyperthyroidism, reaching roughly 88% sensitivity and approximately 81% specificity in cross-validation and 80%/75% in testing. Most expanded thyroid clonotypes (frequency above 0.001) were also detected in blood, a finding suggesting that blood repertoires may reflect thyroid immune responses. No statistical method was used to fix the sample size in advance, and group allocation was not hidden from the investigators.

The chain links TRBV24-1 with TRBJ2-2; a tentative D call is TRBD2 (6 bases match). The clonotype comes from a man aged 30 to 39 with Graves' hyperthyroidism. Material: blood. In nucleotides, the sequence is TGTGCCACCTCCGGGACGGGGGACACCGGGGAGCTGTTTTTT. Its translation reads: CATSGTGDTGELFF.